These T cell receptor beta chains were read from a single sample in a study of blood T cell repertoires in COVID-19. Produced via immunoSEQ multiplex PCR; TCRdb's table is partial and in-frame only. The data show 150,000 to 200,000 clones, around 85% seen once. Sample: peripheral blood. Receptors originate from a human donor in a cohort sampled during active COVID-19. The CDR3 runs from the conserved cysteine through the conserved F or W. The D gene is left open where the match is weak. Clone sizes are given selectively: once, few, many, or a class where the clone is expanded.

abundance: -; d_gene: -; v_gene: TRBV20-1; j_gene: TRBJ1-4; CDR3nt: TGCAGTGCTAGAGGCAGGGAAAAACTGTTTTTT; CDR3aa: CSARGREKLFF
abundance: once; d_gene: -; v_gene: TRBV5-1; j_gene: TRBJ1-4; CDR3nt: TGCGCCAGCAGCGAGTCCGGGACTAATGAAAAACTGTTTTTT; CDR3aa: CASSESGTNEKLFF
abundance: -; d_gene: -; v_gene: TRBV6-6; j_gene: TRBJ2-3; CDR3nt: TGTGCCACCACAGGGTTAGTTACAGATACGCAGTATTTT; CDR3aa: CATTGLVTDTQYF
abundance: -; d_gene: -; v_gene: TRBV6-2/TRBV6-3; j_gene: TRBJ2-3; CDR3nt: TGTGCCAGCAGTTACGGTTCACCGGGGTCTACGCAGTATTTT; CDR3aa: CASSYGSPGSTQYF
abundance: -; d_gene: -; v_gene: TRBV19; j_gene: TRBJ1-4; CDR3nt: TGTGCCAGTAGTATCCGAGGAAGCGACGAAAAACTGTTTTTT; CDR3aa: CASSIRGSDEKLFF
abundance: -; d_gene: -; v_gene: TRBV27; j_gene: TRBJ1-6; CDR3nt: TGTGCCAGCAGTTCTATATCCCCCGGTACGAGCTCCTATAATTCACCCCTCCACTTT; CDR3aa: CASSSISPGTSSYNSPLHF
abundance: few; d_gene: -; v_gene: TRBV7-9; j_gene: TRBJ2-1; CDR3nt: TGTGCCAGCAGCCCCCGGACTCTTTACAATGAGCAGTTCTTC; CDR3aa: CASSPRTLYNEQFF
abundance: once; d_gene: TRBD2; v_gene: TRBV5-1; j_gene: TRBJ2-1; CDR3nt: TGCGCCAGCAGCTTGGGCGCTAGCGGGGTCAATGAGCAGTTCTTC; CDR3aa: CASSLGASGVNEQFF
abundance: -; d_gene: -; v_gene: TRBV19; j_gene: TRBJ2-5; CDR3nt: TGTGCCAGTATCCGACCGGGGGCCCAGTACTTC; CDR3aa: CASIRPGAQYF
abundance: -; d_gene: -; v_gene: TRBV14; j_gene: TRBJ2-7; CDR3nt: TGTGCCAGCAGCCCGTCCTACGAGCAGTACTTC; CDR3aa: CASSPSYEQYF
abundance: -; d_gene: -; v_gene: TRBV7-9; j_gene: TRBJ1-1; CDR3nt: TGTGCCAGCAGCATACAGGGTGCCACTGAAGCTTTCTTT; CDR3aa: CASSIQGATEAFF
abundance: -; d_gene: -; v_gene: TRBV5-1; j_gene: TRBJ1-1; CDR3nt: TGCGCCAGCAGCTTTGCAGTTAACACTGAAGCTTTCTTT; CDR3aa: CASSFAVNTEAFF
abundance: -; d_gene: TRBD2; v_gene: TRBV4-3; j_gene: TRBJ2-7; CDR3nt: TGCGCCAGCAGCCCCACTAGCGGGGGTACCTACGAGCAGTACTTC; CDR3aa: CASSPTSGGTYEQYF
abundance: -; d_gene: TRBD2; v_gene: TRBV7-2; j_gene: TRBJ2-5; CDR3nt: TGTGCCAGCAGCCGGACTAGTAGGGAGACCCAGTACTTC; CDR3aa: CASSRTSRETQYF
abundance: -; d_gene: TRBD1; v_gene: TRBV30; j_gene: TRBJ2-7; CDR3nt: TGTGCCTGGTCGAGGACAGGGTCCTACGAGCAGTACTTC; CDR3aa: CAWSRTGSYEQYF
abundance: -; d_gene: TRBD1; v_gene: TRBV30; j_gene: TRBJ1-6; CDR3nt: TGTGCCTGGGGTCCCGGGACAGCCCTTCGATCCCTCCACTTT; CDR3aa: CAWGPGTALRSLHF
abundance: -; d_gene: -; v_gene: TRBV6-2/TRBV6-3; j_gene: TRBJ2-6; CDR3nt: TGTGCCAGCAGTTACGCGGCTCCCGGGGCCAACGTCCTGACTTTC; CDR3aa: CASSYAAPGANVLTF
abundance: -; d_gene: TRBD2; v_gene: TRBV28; j_gene: TRBJ2-1; CDR3nt: TGTGCCAGCAGCCCACCGGGACTAGGGGGTAACAATGAGCAGTTCTTC; CDR3aa: CASSPPGLGGNNEQFF
abundance: -; d_gene: -; v_gene: TRBV29-1; j_gene: TRBJ2-6; CDR3nt: TGCAGCGTTGAAGGGGGAGGCTCTGGGGCCAACGTCCTGACTTTC; CDR3aa: CSVEGGGSGANVLTF
abundance: once; d_gene: -; v_gene: TRBV12-3/TRBV12-4; j_gene: TRBJ1-2; CDR3nt: TGTGCCAGCAGTTTCTCGGGGTTCTATGGCTACACCTTC; CDR3aa: CASSFSGFYGYTF
abundance: once; d_gene: -; v_gene: TRBV6-1; j_gene: TRBJ1-4; CDR3nt: TGTGCCAGCAGTGAAGTCGGCGGAGGTAATGAAAAACTGTTTTTT; CDR3aa: CASSEVGGGNEKLFF
abundance: -; d_gene: -; v_gene: TRBV9; j_gene: TRBJ1-4; CDR3nt: TGTGCCAGCAGCGTAGGGGGCGTTGCAACTAATGAAAAACTGTTTTTT; CDR3aa: CASSVGGVATNEKLFF
abundance: -; d_gene: -; v_gene: TRBV29-1; j_gene: TRBJ1-2; CDR3nt: TGCAGCGTTGATCTGCCGGTTCGGGGAAGCTACACCTTC; CDR3aa: CSVDLPVRGSYTF
abundance: -; d_gene: -; v_gene: TRBV5-6; j_gene: TRBJ2-7; CDR3nt: TGTGCCAGCAGCTTCCAGGCCTACGAGCAGTACTTC; CDR3aa: CASSFQAYEQYF
abundance: -; d_gene: -; v_gene: TRBV12-3/TRBV12-4; j_gene: TRBJ1-2; CDR3nt: TGTGCCAGCAGTTTTATCGGAGGCTATGGCTACACCTTC; CDR3aa: CASSFIGGYGYTF
abundance: -; d_gene: -; v_gene: TRBV6-5; j_gene: TRBJ1-2; CDR3nt: TGTGCCAGCAGTTTGCAAAGCGGGGGAACCTATGGCTACACCTTC; CDR3aa: CASSLQSGGTYGYTF
abundance: -; d_gene: -; v_gene: TRBV7-7; j_gene: TRBJ2-2; CDR3nt: TGTGCTAGCAGCCCTCGGTACGGACAGAAGACCGGGGAGCTGTTTTTT; CDR3aa: CASSPRYGQKTGELFF
abundance: few; d_gene: -; v_gene: TRBV19; j_gene: TRBJ1-2; CDR3nt: TGTGCCAGTAGTATACTGCAGGGAGGTACCTACGGCTACACCTTC; CDR3aa: CASSILQGGTYGYTF
abundance: -; d_gene: -; v_gene: TRBV5-6; j_gene: TRBJ2-7; CDR3nt: TGTGCCAGCAGCTTGTCCGGGGTTGCCTACGAGCAGTACTTC; CDR3aa: CASSLSGVAYEQYF
abundance: -; d_gene: TRBD2; v_gene: TRBV7-9; j_gene: TRBJ2-2; CDR3nt: TGTGCCAGCAGCCTCAATGTAGCGGGGGCGAACACCGGGGAGCTGTTTTTT; CDR3aa: CASSLNVAGANTGELFF
abundance: once; d_gene: TRBD2; v_gene: TRBV7-9; j_gene: TRBJ2-1; CDR3nt: TGTGCCAGCAGCTCCAGACTAGCGGGGGGGACTTCGAGCCACAATGAGCAGTTCTTC; CDR3aa: CASSSRLAGGTSSHNEQFF
abundance: few; d_gene: -; v_gene: TRBV19; j_gene: TRBJ1-1; CDR3nt: TGTGCCAGTAGTACCCTCCCACAGGAGATGAACACTGAAGCTTTCTTT; CDR3aa: CASSTLPQEMNTEAFF
abundance: -; d_gene: -; v_gene: TRBV5-1; j_gene: TRBJ2-3; CDR3nt: TGCGCCAGCAGCTTGGACTTAGATACGCAGTATTTT; CDR3aa: CASSLDLDTQYF
abundance: -; d_gene: TRBD2; v_gene: TRBV9; j_gene: TRBJ2-6; CDR3nt: TGTGCCAGCAGCCCCCGACCGGCTAGCGGGGGCCTTGGGGCCAACGTCCTGACTTTC; CDR3aa: CASSPRPASGGLGANVLTF
abundance: -; d_gene: -; v_gene: TRBV24-1; j_gene: TRBJ2-3; CDR3nt: TGTGCCACCAGTAGGACAGTTTCTGCAGATACGCAGTATTTT; CDR3aa: CATSRTVSADTQYF
abundance: -; d_gene: -; v_gene: TRBV19; j_gene: TRBJ1-1; CDR3nt: TGTGCCAGTAGTATAGATCCGGGAATGAGAACTGAAGCTTTCTTT; CDR3aa: CASSIDPGMRTEAFF
abundance: -; d_gene: TRBD1; v_gene: TRBV19; j_gene: TRBJ1-5; CDR3nt: TGTGCCAGTGGAGACAGGGGGTATCAGCCCCAGCATTTT; CDR3aa: CASGDRGYQPQHF
abundance: once; d_gene: TRBD2; v_gene: TRBV6-5; j_gene: TRBJ2-7; CDR3nt: TGTGCCAGCAGTCCCCTAGCGGGGGGGCCGGGCGAGCAGTACTTC; CDR3aa: CASSPLAGGPGEQYF
abundance: -; d_gene: TRBD2; v_gene: TRBV6-5; j_gene: TRBJ2-3; CDR3nt: TGTGCCAGCCTTAGCGGGGATACGCAGTATTTT; CDR3aa: CASLSGDTQYF
abundance: -; d_gene: -; v_gene: TRBV12-3/TRBV12-4; j_gene: TRBJ2-7; CDR3nt: TGTGCCAGCAGGGCGACATCCGCCTACGAGCAGTACTTC; CDR3aa: CASRATSAYEQYF
abundance: once; d_gene: TRBD2; v_gene: TRBV6-5; j_gene: TRBJ2-7; CDR3nt: TGTGCCAGCAGTTACTTAGCGGGGGCCGGGTACGAGCAGTACTTC; CDR3aa: CASSYLAGAGYEQYF
abundance: -; d_gene: TRBD1; v_gene: TRBV5-4; j_gene: TRBJ2-1; CDR3nt: TGTGCCAGCAGCCAAGCGCCGGGACAGGGGTACAATGAGCAGTTCTTC; CDR3aa: CASSQAPGQGYNEQFF
abundance: few; d_gene: TRBD1; v_gene: TRBV27; j_gene: TRBJ2-7; CDR3nt: TGTGCCAGCAGTTTACTAGGACAGGGAGCCTACGAGCAGTACTTC; CDR3aa: CASSLLGQGAYEQYF
abundance: -; d_gene: -; v_gene: TRBV5-1; j_gene: TRBJ1-3; CDR3nt: TGCGCCAGCAGCCAGGCTGGAAACACCATATATTTT; CDR3aa: CASSQAGNTIYF